This record concerns one T cell receptor (beta chain) sequence. Its antigen is not identified. The sample belongs to a study of T cells in Graves' hyperthyroidism and ophthalmopathy. General study findings and limits: In blood, most of the thyroid clonotypes expanded above 0.001 were also present.

Amplification yielded TCR beta CDR3 regions, with RNA transcripts as the source. The primer set for the first-round RT-PCR of the TCR CDR3 was HTBI. One entry per CDR3 protein results from TCRdb running MiXCR on the multiplex PCR reads. The table has roughly 740,000 distinct CDR3 sequences, about 15% seen once. The CDR3 is made up of 13 amino acids. V shed 5 bases and J shed 9 bases, with 15 bases lying between them. The germline CDR1 and CDR2 sequences are SGHAT and FQNNGV. Patients aged 18 to 65 had newly diagnosed hyperthyroidism of under 2 months' duration. Together with thyroid ultrasound, orbital computed tomography, serum thyroxine and TRAb, clinical symptoms were used for diagnoses.

Sequenced sample: blood. The V call is TRBV11-2, the J call TRBJ2-3; D may match TRBD1 or TRBD2 (5 bases each). This sequence was found in a man aged 18-30 years with Graves' hyperthyroidism. CDR3: CASSTGPRDTQYF. CDR3 bases: TGTGCCAGCAGCACGGGACCTAGAGACACGCAGTATTTT.